Below are 19 T cell receptor beta chains sequenced from a single sample in a study of monozygotic twins with inflammatory bowel disease. TCRdb derives one entry per CDR3 protein from the 5' RACE reads, leaving out DNA. This sample's table reports approximately 45,000 distinct CDR3 sequences. The sample consisted of blood. These receptors originate from a human donor with ulcerative colitis or Crohn's disease, or a healthy co-twin of an affected twin (not recorded which).

V and J are TRBV3-1 and TRBJ1-4. The CDR3 totals 17 residues. The germline gives CDR1 LGHDT, CDR2 YNNKEL (reference sequence). Here the CDR3 reads CASSQGISGRKNEKLFF.

This chain uses TRBV19 with TRBJ1-1. The germline V gene encodes CDR1 LNHDA and CDR2 SQIVND (reference sequence). The CDR3 contains 14 residues. The CDR3 is CASSIGRVNTEAFF.

The V and J genes are TRBV7-9 and TRBJ2-7; TCRdb outputs TRBD2, but without DNA this stays unchecked. The CDR3 sequence is 16 residues long. Germline V lookup: CDR1 SEHNR, CDR2 FQNEAQ (reference sequence). This chain's CDR3 is CASSPGGLSGTYEQYF.

Its frequency marks this clonotype as medium-sized. The gene calls are TRBV5-1 and TRBJ2-2; TCRdb lists TRBD1, though no DNA is available to test this call. The CDR3 consists of 15 residues. Germline-derived CDR1 and CDR2 are SGHRS and YFSETQ. The CDR3: CASSRGDENTGELFF.

The chain has TRBV19 and TRBJ2-5; there is no DNA to check the TCRdb D call of TRBD2. The CDR3 is 15 residues long. CDR1 LNHDA and CDR2 SQIVND come from the germline V gene (reference sequence). CDR3 sequence: CASSLGLAGRETQYF.

The chain links TRBV5-4 to TRBJ2-7; TCRdb selects TRBD1, and the lack of DNA leaves this call unchecked. This CDR3 contains 15 residues. Germline V lookup: CDR1 SGHNT, CDR2 YYREEE (reference sequence). This CDR3 is CASSPGTGNSYEQYF.

CDR3: CASSERGNTIYF. The chain combines TRBV6-1 with TRBJ1-3. In germline, CDR1 is MNHNS, CDR2 SASEGT. The CDR3 is 12 residues long.

The chain uses TRBV7-2 and TRBJ1-2; TCRdb's assignment of TRBD1 cannot be checked, as there is no DNA. The CDR3 is 13 amino acids. Germline values: CDR1 SGHTA, CDR2 FQGNSA. This chain's CDR3 is CASSSTGLYGYTF. The entire variable domain, with the rest obtained from reference TRBV7-2 and TRBJ1-2, is as follows: GAGVSQSPSNKVTEKGKDVELRCDPISGHTALYWYRQSLGQGLEFLIYFQGNSAPDKSGLPSDRFSAERTGGSVSTLTIQRTQQEDSAVYLCASSSTGLYGYTFGSGTRLTVV.

CDR3 sequence reads: CSATFPSGRAGDTQYF. V and J are TRBV20-1 and TRBJ2-3; the D call from TCRdb, TRBD2, cannot be confirmed without DNA. In germline, CDR1 is DFQATT, CDR2 SNEGSKA (reference sequence). The CDR3 sequence is 16 residues long.

The chain employs TRBV6-1 and TRBJ2-6. This CDR3 is 15 amino acids long. Germline V gene lookup returns CDR1 MNHNS and CDR2 SASEGT. The CDR3 region is CASSLIWSGANVLTF.

This sequence joins TRBV10-3 and TRBJ2-2. Germline values: CDR1 ENHRY, CDR2 SYGVKD. This CDR3 region has 13 residues. Here the CDR3 reads CAISESNTGELFF.

V gene TRBV15 combines with J gene TRBJ1-3; as DNA is missing, the TRBD1 call by TCRdb cannot be tested. The CDR3 sequence is 12 residues long. Per germline, CDR1 LNHNV and CDR2 YYDKDF (reference sequence). Here the CDR3 reads CATSQQGDTIYF.

The chain combines TRBV28 with TRBJ1-5. Germline V gene lookup returns CDR1 MDHEN and CDR2 SYDVKM. This CDR3 comprises 17 residues. The CDR3 protein is CASSLFHRSGSNQPQHF. The whole variable domain, remainder taken from reference TRBV28 and TRBJ1-5, is DVKVTQSSRYLVKRTGEKVFLECVQDMDHENMFWYRQDPGLGLRLIYFSYDVKMKEKGDIPEGYSVSREKKERFSLILESASTNQTSMYLCASSLFHRSGSNQPQHFGDGTRLSIL.

The gene calls are TRBV29-1 and TRBJ2-3; TCRdb reports TRBD1, a call that lacks DNA to check it against. The germline gives CDR1 SQVTM, CDR2 ANQGSEA. The CDR3 is 12 amino acids. CDR3 sequence: CSVYSGTDTQYF.

The chain has TRBV12-3 or TRBV12-4 and TRBJ2-7; TCRdb's assignment of TRBD2 cannot be checked, as there is no DNA. The CDR3 is made up of 16 amino acids. The CDR3 spells CASSLAGGALTGEQYF.

The rearrangement links TRBV19 to TRBJ1-2; the D call of TRBD1 rests on TCRdb alone, since no DNA is present to check it. Germline CDR1 LNHDA, CDR2 SQIVND (reference sequence). The length of the CDR3 is 12 residues. CDR3 residues: CASSETDYGYTF.

The V and J genes are TRBV6-1 and TRBJ1-5; the TCRdb D gene call, TRBD1, has no DNA to confirm it. In germline, CDR1 is MNHNS, CDR2 SASEGT. The CDR3 is 17 residues long. CDR3 amino acids: CATAQGAEVWGNQPQHF.

The J gene is TRBJ1-4, the V gene TRBV27; TCRdb's D call, TRBD1, is unchecked because there is no DNA. Germline values: CDR1 MNHEY, CDR2 SMNVEV (reference sequence). The CDR3 loop spans 15 amino acids. This chain's CDR3 is CASRGIDRGDEKLFF.

The V gene is TRBV18, the J gene TRBJ1-4. The germline V gene has CDR1 KGHSH and CDR2 LQKENI. The CDR3 is made up of 15 amino acids. The CDR3: CASSLTGTGNEKLFF.